Presented here are 8 T cell receptor beta chains from one specimen sequenced in a study of control samples from healthy donors and cancer patients. The method was immunoSEQ multiplex PCR; TCRdb's version includes in-frame clones alone and lacks a portion of them. The repertoire includes roughly 120,000 clones, 85% to 95% of them detected once, and 2.6% sits in the top ten. The sample taken for sequencing was blood. These receptors came from a man in his thirties or forties in good health.

This clone occurred a few times. V gene TRBV4-2 combines with J gene TRBJ1-2, with D perhaps matching TRBD1 (6 bases). Germline CDR1 is LGHNA and CDR2 is YNFKEQ. CDR3 length: 17 amino acids. The V end lost 0 bases, the J end lost 4 bases, and 18 bases lay between the germline ends. CDR3 nucleotide sequence: TGTGCCAGCAGCCAAGATCCCGACAGGCTCCGCTCCTATGGCTACACCTTC. Its protein product is CASSQDPDRLRSYGYTF.

V is TRBV12-5 and J is TRBJ2-3; unclear D gene. This CDR3 has 13 amino acids. Looked up from germline, CDR1 is LGHNT and CDR2 is FRNRAP. The ends were cut back, 7 bases at V and 8 bases at J, with 16 bases in the middle. CDR3 sequence reads: CASAPVPVGTQYF. The CDR3, as DNA: TGTGCTAGTGCCCCGGTCCCTGTAGGTACGCAGTATTTT. Full variable domain (rest looked up from reference TRBV12-5 and TRBJ2-3): DARVTQTPRHKVTEMGQEVTMRCQPILGHNTVFWYRQTMMQGLELLAYFRNRAPLDDSGMPKDRFSAEMPDATLATLKIQPSEPRDSAVYFCASAPVPVGTQYFGPGTRLTVL.

This rearrangement joins TRBV11-1 to TRBJ1-4; D gene unclear. Germline V gene sequence: CDR1 SGHAT, CDR2 FQDESV (reference sequence). The V gene lost 5 bases and the J gene lost 12 bases, with 19 bases spanning the gap. The CDR3 totals 14 residues. DNA for the CDR3: TGTGCCAGCAGCGAATTGAGGCGTAAGCGGGAACTGTTTTTT. Its translation is CASSELRRKRELFF.

The chain carries TRBV7-2 and TRBJ1-5, with 10 bases fitting TRBD1. J was trimmed by 2 bases and V by 5 bases; bases with no gene match: 3. This CDR3 region has 15 residues. In germline, CDR1 is SGHTA, CDR2 FQGNSA. CDR3 nucleotides: TGTGCCAGCAGCCCAGGGACAGGGGGCAATCAGCCCCAGCATTTT. Its protein product is CASSPGTGGNQPQHF.

CDR3 DNA sequence: TGTGCCAGCAGCGGGCGGGACAGGGGGCCCCTGGGGGGGCGGGAGACCCAGTACTTC. It codes for CASSGRDRGPLGGRETQYF. The chain is built from TRBV5-4 and TRBJ2-5, with 12 bases matching TRBD1. The CDR3 is 19 amino acids. Germline V gene lookup returns CDR1 SGHNT and CDR2 YYREEE (reference sequence). Trimming at V came to 4 bases and at J to 5 bases, leaving 18 bases not matched to a gene.

V gene TRBV7-3 combines with J gene TRBJ2-7, with unresolved D. The germline V gene encodes CDR1 SGHTA and CDR2 FQGTGA. This CDR3 is built from 13 residues. V was clipped by 5 bases and J by 3 bases, with 11 bases between them. The CDR3 is CASSVNPLYEQYF. The CDR3 coding sequence is TGTGCCAGCAGCGTCAATCCTCTCTACGAGCAGTACTTC.

The chain couples TRBV27 to TRBJ2-5, with no clear D. The V gene's germline CDR1 is MNHEY and CDR2 SMNVEV (reference sequence). Between the trimmed V and J ends, which lost 3 bases and 5 bases, there was a span of 13 bases. This CDR3 has 14 amino acids. CDR3 bases: TGTGCCAGCAGTTTCTCGGCCGGGTGGGAGACCCAGTACTTC. Amino acids: CASSFSAGWETQYF.

The chain uses TRBV18 and TRBJ2-5, with 7 bases aligning to TRBD1. CDR3 size: 14 residues. Losses at the gene ends were 3 bases for V and 3 bases for J; bases not matched to a gene: 4. The germline gives CDR1 KGHSH, CDR2 LQKENI. The CDR3 loop reads CASSPAGTEETQYF. The CDR3 DNA reads as TGTGCCAGCTCACCCGCCGGGACAGAAGAGACCCAGTACTTC.